This T cell receptor beta chain was captured in a study of tissue T cells after allogeneic stem cell transplantation. Overall study: Adult allogeneic hematopoietic cell transplant recipients with steroid-refractory graft-versus-host disease were prospectively enrolled for research autopsy.

The germline V and J ends were trimmed by 3 bases and 10 bases, with 23 bases remaining between them. This CDR3 contains 16 residues. The germline V gene has CDR1 SGHRS and CDR2 YFSETQ. The data were produced by immunoSEQ multiplex PCR, yet TCRdb's version contains in-frame clones alone and is incomplete. The profile covers about 6,000 clones, with 70% to 80% appearing a single time and 4.5% to 7% taken by the ten largest. The source was blood, collected before transplantation. The rearrangement joins TRBV5-1 to TRBJ2-1, with D hard to call. This clonotype was sampled from a man aged 40-75 years who later had graft-versus-host disease after an allogeneic stem cell transplant. Written as DNA, the CDR3 is TGCGCCAGCAGCTCCCGAACGGCCCTAGATGGAGAGGAGCAGTTCTTC. This encodes CASSSRTALDGEEQFF.